The source of this T cell receptor beta chain is a study of OX40 agonist ivuxolimab in advanced cancers. Study context: Three dose-escalation patients had partial responses: one with hepatocellular carcinoma and two with cutaneous melanoma.

The V end lost 1 base, the J end lost 5 bases, and 23 bases lay between the germline ends. The CDR3 has 18 amino acids. Looked up from germline, CDR1 is MNHNS and CDR2 is SASEGT. Only in-frame clones appear in the TCRdb table, and some are missing; sequencing was by immunoSEQ multiplex PCR. Among 40,000 to 45,000 clones, around 87% were seen once, and the ten largest hold over 0.3%. This receptor was identified in an adult with an advanced solid tumor such as melanoma, head and neck, liver or kidney cancer. This sequence joins TRBV6-1 and TRBJ1-2, with D possibly TRBD1 on 5 matching bases. Here the sequenced sample was CD4+ or CD8+ T cells sorted from blood, taken in a trial of the OX40 agonist ivuxolimab. CDR3 protein: CASSEVGGYRTTRYGYTF. CDR3 nucleotides: TGTGCCAGCAGTGAAGTAGGAGGATACAGGACCACCCGATATGGCTACACCTTC.